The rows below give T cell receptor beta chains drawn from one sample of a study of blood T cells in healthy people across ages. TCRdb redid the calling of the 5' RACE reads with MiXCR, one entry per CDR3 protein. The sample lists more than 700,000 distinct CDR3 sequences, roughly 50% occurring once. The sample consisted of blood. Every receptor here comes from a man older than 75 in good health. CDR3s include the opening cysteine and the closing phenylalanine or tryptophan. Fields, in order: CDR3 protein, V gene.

cdr3_aa: CASSVVPDYEQYF
v_call: TRBV9

cdr3_aa: CASSSRGAAITDTQYF
v_call: TRBV7-9

cdr3_aa: CASSLGQRVGGNIQYF
v_call: TRBV5-1

cdr3_aa: CSARGRTSPDLYNEQFF
v_call: TRBV20-1

cdr3_aa: CANSLGTSGNRGEQYF
v_call: TRBV4-2

cdr3_aa: CASSDSTSGYSYEQYF
v_call: TRBV6-4

cdr3_aa: CASSLARGGVTDTQYF
v_call: TRBV7-9

cdr3_aa: CASSRGTGGGTYNEQFF
v_call: TRBV6-6

cdr3_aa: CASSPRRGGNGYTF
v_call: TRBV7-9

cdr3_aa: CASSTGRPGGYTF
v_call: TRBV27

cdr3_aa: CASTPLAGGYNEQFF
v_call: TRBV12-3/TRBV12-4

cdr3_aa: CASISQPQETQYF
v_call: TRBV28

cdr3_aa: CSARDHRTGGVNYGYTF
v_call: TRBV20-1

cdr3_aa: CASTISGVGKLYEQYF
v_call: TRBV12-3/TRBV12-4

cdr3_aa: CSVEPDGGPDTQYF
v_call: TRBV29-1

cdr3_aa: CASTSGGVGANVLTF
v_call: TRBV6-1

cdr3_aa: CASSLAGTAYNEQFF
v_call: TRBV5-1

cdr3_aa: CASSPFGATILNTGELFF
v_call: TRBV18

cdr3_aa: CASSLSLLLAAANYEQYF
v_call: TRBV27

cdr3_aa: CASSPRSTVYTF
v_call: TRBV7-2

cdr3_aa: CASSVGHGYEQYF
v_call: TRBV6-4

cdr3_aa: CASSLAVVGTVLEETQYF
v_call: TRBV5-1

cdr3_aa: CASSRTVVAGSTGSNEQFF
v_call: TRBV7-2

cdr3_aa: CASSGGTSNQPQHF
v_call: TRBV2

cdr3_aa: CASSYDRASAKLFF
v_call: TRBV5-1

cdr3_aa: CASAPPSGLLFQETQYF
v_call: TRBV12-5

cdr3_aa: CASSFGIGSEKLFF
v_call: TRBV11-2

cdr3_aa: CASSLGARYRNIQYF
v_call: TRBV7-2

cdr3_aa: CASTLGQGAGNEQFF
v_call: TRBV4-1

cdr3_aa: CSVVAGSETQFF
v_call: TRBV29-1

cdr3_aa: CASSPGTGGYVDRGETQYF
v_call: TRBV5-8

cdr3_aa: CASRPDRGRKNTEAFF
v_call: TRBV3-1

cdr3_aa: CASSLARVGVEKLFF
v_call: TRBV7-2

cdr3_aa: CASSLLGAKETQYF
v_call: TRBV28

cdr3_aa: CASSGAGGRFSYEQYF
v_call: TRBV6-1

cdr3_aa: CASSQTPLDEQYF
v_call: TRBV2

cdr3_aa: CAISEDKRLSSYNEQFF
v_call: TRBV10-3

cdr3_aa: CSVLVARSGTLYSNQPQHF
v_call: TRBV29-1

cdr3_aa: CSGNDRGQRSKNIQYF
v_call: TRBV29-1

cdr3_aa: CASSPSLYTEAFF
v_call: TRBV7-2

cdr3_aa: CSAPGPTGASSPLHF
v_call: TRBV20-1

cdr3_aa: CASSPSSGRAPEQFF
v_call: TRBV6-6

cdr3_aa: CASSHPAGPYNEQFF
v_call: TRBV19

cdr3_aa: CASNPGQGAYSPPHF
v_call: TRBV12-3/TRBV12-4

cdr3_aa: CASSQEVINYGYTF
v_call: TRBV3-1

cdr3_aa: CASSSYQTGTADEQYF
v_call: TRBV13